The entry that follows covers one TCR beta chain sequence. Antigen specificity is unknown. The sample belongs to a study of shared clonotypes between healthy human individuals. General observations from the study: Non-shared clonotypes showed lower generation probabilities than clonotypes common to all four donors. Among donors, sharing of clonotypes was expected to be affected by sequencing depth.

From germline, CDR1 is GTSNPN and CDR2 SVGIG (reference sequence). Trimming left V 4 bases short and J 4 bases short, with 8 bases between. The CDR3 covers 12 residues. Measured with immunoSEQ multiplex PCR; TCRdb has only the in-frame clones, and not every one. This sample has 2 million to 2.5 million clones; roughly 95% occur once, and the top ten carry over 0.1%. None of the donors, who were healthy HIV-negative adults, had recently had acute infections or vaccinations. Memory CD4+ cells were the fraction left after CD45RA+ naive selection. The chain is built from TRBV30 and TRBJ1-3; D gene uncertain. This clonotype originated in a man aged 18 to 30 in good health. Sequenced material: naive CD4+ T cells sorted from blood. Subset: CD45RA+ positively selected. The CDR3 here is CAWIYGGNTIYF. The DNA for the CDR3 is TGTGCCTGGATTTATGGGGGAAACACCATATATTTT.